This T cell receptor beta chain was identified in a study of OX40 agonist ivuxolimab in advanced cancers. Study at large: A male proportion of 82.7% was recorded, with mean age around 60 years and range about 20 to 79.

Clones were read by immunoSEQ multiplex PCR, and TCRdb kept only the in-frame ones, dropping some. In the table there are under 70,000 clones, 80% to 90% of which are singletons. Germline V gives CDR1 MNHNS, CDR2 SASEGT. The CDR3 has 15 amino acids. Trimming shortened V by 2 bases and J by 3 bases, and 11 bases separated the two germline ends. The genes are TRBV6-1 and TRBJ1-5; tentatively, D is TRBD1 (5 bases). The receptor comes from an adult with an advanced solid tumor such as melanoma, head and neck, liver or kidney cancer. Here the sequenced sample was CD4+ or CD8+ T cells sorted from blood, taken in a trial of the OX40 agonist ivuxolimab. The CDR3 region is CASSELLGANQPQHF. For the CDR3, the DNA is TGTGCCAGCAGTGAATTGCTCGGGGCCAATCAGCCCCAGCATTTT.